This T cell receptor (beta chain) was sequenced during a study of cytomegalovirus exposure and HLA in healthy donors. It was with 60 Vbeta and 13 Jbeta primers that the PCR ran. The repertoire was sequenced with immunoSEQ multiplex PCR; TCRdb's copy has only in-frame clones and lacks some. Of approximately 150,000 clones in the sample, 70% to 85% are singletons; the top ten hold over 2%. This clone was picked up one time. The receptor was isolated from a human donor in good health. The sequencing sample was made of PBMCs.

The CDR3 loop is CASSPTRGWDYGYTF. Written as DNA, the CDR3 is TGTGCCAGCTCACCAACCAGGGGCTGGGACTATGGCTACACCTTC. The chain couples TRBV18 to TRBJ1-2, with D tentatively TRBD1 (6 bases). This CDR3 is built from 15 residues. Germline lookup yields CDR1 KGHSH and CDR2 LQKENI. The V and J ends lost 2 bases and 3 bases respectively, with 13 bases between them.